These T cell receptor beta chains were read from a single sample in a study of blood T cell repertoires in COVID-19. Profiled with immunoSEQ multiplex PCR; TCRdb holds only in-frame clones, not every one. The table records fewer than 450,000 clones, approximately 91% of them present only once. The sequenced sample consisted of peripheral blood. The source of these receptors is a woman in her sixties or seventies with COVID-19, enrolled during active disease. CDR3s include the opening cysteine and the closing phenylalanine or tryptophan. D genes are given only for firm matches. The size field is filled for only some rows; it gives once, few, many or a size class.

d_gene	abundance	j_gene	v_gene	CDR3nt	CDR3aa
-	-	TRBJ1-6	TRBV7-2	TGTGCCAGCAGCCGGCGGGGGGCAGGGGTGGATTCACCCCTCCACTTT	CASSRRGAGVDSPLHF
-	-	TRBJ2-3	TRBV4-3	TGCGCCAGCAGCCTCTTACTCACAGATACGCAGTATTTT	CASSLLLTDTQYF
TRBD1	-	TRBJ1-1	TRBV18	TGTGCCAGCTCACCAGGACAGGGGGCCACTGAAGCTTTCTTT	CASSPGQGATEAFF
-	-	TRBJ2-6	TRBV19	TGTGCCAGTAGGACAGAGAGGAGAGCAAGATCTGGGGCCAACGTCCTGACTTTC	CASRTERRARSGANVLTF
TRBD1	few	TRBJ1-3	TRBV2	TGTGCCAGCAGTGCGACAGGGGGATCTGGAAACACCATATATTTT	CASSATGGSGNTIYF
-	once	TRBJ1-3	TRBV6-5	TGTGCCAGCAGCGACCGGGACTTTCAAGACACCATATATTTT	CASSDRDFQDTIYF
-	-	TRBJ1-6	TRBV7-2	TGTGCCAGCAGCTTGGGGCTGCCACCCCTCCACTTT	CASSLGLPPLHF
-	-	TRBJ2-5	TRBV6-6	TGTGCCAGCAGCCGCGGGCGGGGGCTGGGAGAGACCCAGTACTTC	CASSRGRGLGETQYF
-	-	TRBJ1-1	TRBV12-3/TRBV12-4	TGTGCCAGCAACTCAGGGAGGTCTGAAGCTTTCTTT	CASNSGRSEAFF
-	once	TRBJ2-7	TRBV19	TGTGCCAGTAGTCCTTCCGACAGGAGCGACGAGCAGTACTTC	CASSPSDRSDEQYF
-	once	TRBJ2-7	TRBV12-5	TGTGCTAGTGGTTTGGGCCCACTCTACGAGCAGTACTTC	CASGLGPLYEQYF
TRBD2	-	TRBJ2-7	TRBV2	TGTGCCAGCAGTCCTGTTAGCGGGGGGCTCTCCTACGAGCAGTACTTC	CASSPVSGGLSYEQYF
TRBD1	-	TRBJ1-1	TRBV5-1	TGCGCCAGCAGCTTACCCGGGACAGTGAACACTGAAGCTTTCTTT	CASSLPGTVNTEAFF
-	-	TRBJ1-4	TRBV15	TGTGCCACCAGCAGAGATAGCGGAAAACTGTTTTTT	CATSRDSGKLFF
-	-	TRBJ2-5	TRBV6-5	TGTGCCAGCAGTCGGGAAGACAGGTTTCAAGAGACCCAGTACTTC	CASSREDRFQETQYF
-	-	TRBJ1-2	TRBV13	TGTGCCAGCAGCCCCGCCGGGGGGGCCTATGGCTACACCTTC	CASSPAGGAYGYTF